Sequencing of this TCR beta chain was carried out in a study of OX40 agonist ivuxolimab in advanced cancers. Study conclusions and caveats: What antigens the expanded peripheral T cells recognized was never established. Low clonal expansion, among the lowest seen, marked partial responders at 0.1-3.0 mg/kg.

The assay was immunoSEQ multiplex PCR, and TCRdb's table has in-frame clones only and misses some. The sample lists tens of thousands of clones, approximately 90% occurring once. Points on this clone: What it binds is not known.

The sample was CD4+ or CD8+ T cells sorted from blood, taken in a trial of the OX40 agonist ivuxolimab. The receptor was isolated from an adult with an advanced solid tumor such as melanoma, head and neck, liver or kidney cancer.

Here the CDR3 reads CATRGGSRGDTQYF. In DNA, the CDR3 is TGTGCTACCAGGGGCGGGAGCCGGGGAGATACGCAGTATTTT. The V gene is TRBV2, the J gene TRBJ2-3; TRBD2 might be the D (7 bases). There are 14 residues in the CDR3. CDR1 SNHLY and CDR2 FYNNEI come from the germline V gene.